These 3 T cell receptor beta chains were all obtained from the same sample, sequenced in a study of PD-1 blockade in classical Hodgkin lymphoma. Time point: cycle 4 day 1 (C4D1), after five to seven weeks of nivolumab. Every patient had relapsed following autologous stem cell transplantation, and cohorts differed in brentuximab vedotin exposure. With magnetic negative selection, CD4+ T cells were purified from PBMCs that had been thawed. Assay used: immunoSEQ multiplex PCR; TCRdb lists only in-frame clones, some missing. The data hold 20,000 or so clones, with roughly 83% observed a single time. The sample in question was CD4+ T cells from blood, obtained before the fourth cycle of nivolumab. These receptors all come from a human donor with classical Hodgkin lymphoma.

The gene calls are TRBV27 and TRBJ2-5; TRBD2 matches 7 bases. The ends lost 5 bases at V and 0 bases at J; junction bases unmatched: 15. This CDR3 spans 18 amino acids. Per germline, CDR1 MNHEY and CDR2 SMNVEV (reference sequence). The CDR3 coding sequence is TGTGCCAGCAGTCCCCCCCCCTATTGGGGGAGGGACCAAGAGACCCAGTACTTC. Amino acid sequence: CASSPPPYWGRDQETQYF.

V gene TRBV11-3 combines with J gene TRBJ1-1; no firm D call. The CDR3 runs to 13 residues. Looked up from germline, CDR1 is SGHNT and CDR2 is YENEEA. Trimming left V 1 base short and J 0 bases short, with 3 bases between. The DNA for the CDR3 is TGTGCCAGCAGCTTAGGAATGAACACTGAAGCTTTCTTT. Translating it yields CASSLGMNTEAFF.

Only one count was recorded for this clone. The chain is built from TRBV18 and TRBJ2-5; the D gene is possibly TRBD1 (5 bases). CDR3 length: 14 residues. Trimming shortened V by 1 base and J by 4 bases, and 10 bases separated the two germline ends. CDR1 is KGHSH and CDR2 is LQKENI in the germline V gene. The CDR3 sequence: CASSPQSGSETQYF. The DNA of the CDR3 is TGTGCCAGCTCACCACAGTCAGGGTCAGAGACCCAGTACTTC.